The 31 T cell receptor beta chains given below trace back to one sample, sequenced in a study of T cells in localized non-small cell lung cancer. Data came from immunoSEQ multiplex PCR; TCRdb stores just in-frame clones and leaves some out. The table records tens of thousands of clones, 87% of them present only once. This sample comprised peripheral blood, obtained before any cancer treatment. The receptor set was obtained from a woman aged 40 to 75 with stage I lung adenocarcinoma.

The V call is TRBV6-1, the J call TRBJ1-2; 7 bases line up with TRBD1. This CDR3 comprises 13 residues. With 6 bases clipped from V and 7 bases from J, the junction kept 8 bases outside the gene matches. CDR1 and CDR2 from the germline V gene are MNHNS and SASEGT. This CDR3 reads CASRLQGSGGYTF. In nucleotides, the CDR3 is TGTGCCAGCAGGCTACAGGGGAGCGGTGGCTACACCTTC.

The chain couples TRBV6-1 to TRBJ2-5; TRBD2 aligns across 13 bases. This CDR3 comprises 18 residues. V lost 1 base to trimming and J lost 0 bases; unmatched junction nucleotides: 5. Germline assignment: CDR1 MNHNS and CDR2 SASEGT. DNA of the CDR3: TGTGCCAGCAGTGAAGGGACTAGCGGGGGAGTGTACCAAGAGACCCAGTACTTC. It yields the protein CASSEGTSGGVYQETQYF.

The V and J genes are TRBV18 and TRBJ2-1; TRBD2 agrees at 7 bases. The V and J ends lost 0 bases and 8 bases, in that order; junction bases with no gene match: 10. CDR1 KGHSH and CDR2 LQKENI come from the germline V gene. The CDR3 is 16 residues long. The CDR3 DNA follows: TGTGCCAGCTCACCACCGGCGGGGAGGGTCAGCCATGAGCAGTTCTTC. Protein sequence: CASSPPAGRVSHEQFF.

This chain uses TRBV9 with TRBJ2-1; 9 nucleotides align to TRBD2. From germline, CDR1 is SGDLS and CDR2 YYNGEE. V was clipped by 4 bases and J by 2 bases; unmatched bases: 4. The CDR3 loop spans 15 amino acids. CDR3 region: CASSLSGGPYNEQFF. The CDR3 coding sequence is TGTGCCAGCAGCCTTAGCGGGGGACCCTACAATGAGCAGTTCTTC.

The J gene is TRBJ2-7, the V gene TRBV4-2; TRBD1 matches at 9 bases. In germline, CDR1 is LGHNA, CDR2 YNFKEQ. V lost 0 bases to trimming and J lost 2 bases; unmatched junction nucleotides: 5. The CDR3 is 16 amino acids. The CDR3 nucleotides are TGTGCCAGCAGCCAAGAACTACAGGGGGCGGCCTACGAGCAGTACTTC. This translates into CASSQELQGAAYEQYF.

The chain couples TRBV19 to TRBJ2-3; the D is unclear. CDR1 is LNHDA and CDR2 is SQIVND in the germline V gene (reference sequence). This CDR3 is 15 amino acids long. Trimming removed 6 bases at V and 2 bases at J, with 15 bases between. The CDR3 here is CASSQISSFTDTQYF. DNA of the CDR3: TGTGCCAGTAGCCAAATTAGTAGCTTCACAGATACGCAGTATTTT.

The genes are TRBV6-5 and TRBJ2-7, with D tentatively TRBD1 (6 bases). Trimming pared 8 bases from V and 3 bases from J, leaving 14 bases between. CDR3 size: 13 residues. From germline, CDR1 is MNHEY and CDR2 SVGAGI. This CDR3 is CASCARGCYEQYF. CDR3 nucleotide sequence: TGTGCCAGCTGCGCCAGGGGATGCTACGAGCAGTACTTC.

The chain is built from TRBV7-2 and TRBJ1-1, with D hard to call. Germline V gene sequence: CDR1 SGHTA, CDR2 FQGNSA. This CDR3 is 15 amino acids long. V gave up 0 bases and J gave up 1 base, with 9 bases separating them. Written as DNA, the CDR3 is TGTGCCAGCAGCTTAGCGCGAAGCAGGAACACTGAAGCTTTCTTT. Amino acid sequence: CASSLARSRNTEAFF.

The chain combines TRBV5-1 with TRBJ2-3; 7 bases match TRBD1. V shed 4 bases and J 4 bases; nucleotides not matched to a gene: 9. Germline V CDR1 and CDR2: SGHRS, YFSETQ. CDR3 length equals 15 residues. The CDR3 DNA reads as TGCGCCAGCAGCCCGGACAGGACCCGGGCAGATACGCAGTATTTT. Encoded protein: CASSPDRTRADTQYF.

The chain employs TRBV11-2 and TRBJ1-5; D remains ambiguous. The ends were cut back, 5 bases at V and 3 bases at J, with 14 bases in the middle. The germline V gene has CDR1 SGHAT and CDR2 FQNNGV. This CDR3 spans 15 amino acids. In nucleotides, the CDR3 is TGTGCCAGCAGCCTAACCTACACCAACAATCAGCCCCAGCATTTT. Translating gives CASSLTYTNNQPQHF.

This sequence joins TRBV7-9 and TRBJ1-6; D might be TRBD1 (6 bases). This CDR3 has 16 residues. Trimming stripped 4 bases from V and 4 bases from J, with 14 bases between. Germline V CDR1 and CDR2: SEHNR, FQNEAQ (reference sequence). CDR3 protein: CASSSRGASYNSPLHF. CDR3 nucleotides: TGTGCCAGCAGCTCCCGGGGGGCTTCATATAATTCACCCCTCCACTTT.

This rearrangement joins TRBV9 to TRBJ1-6; D is uncertain. CDR3 length equals 14 residues. V was cut by 0 bases and J by 10 bases, with 11 bases left in between. CDR1 and CDR2 (germline): SGDLS, YYNGEE. The CDR3 protein is CASSVESVSSPLHF. In DNA form, the CDR3 reads TGTGCCAGCAGCGTAGAATCCGTTAGCTCACCCCTCCACTTT. Supplemented by reference TRBV9 and TRBJ1-6, the full variable domain reads DSGVTQTPKHLITATGQRVTLRCSPRSGDLSVYWYQQSLDQGLQFLIQYYNGEERAKGNILERFSAQQFPDLHSELNLSSLELGDSALYFCASSVESVSSPLHFGNGTRLTVT.

The chain recombines TRBV5-1 with TRBJ2-5; TRBD2 matches at 8 bases. Per germline, CDR1 SGHRS and CDR2 YFSETQ. The V gene end was trimmed by 0 bases and the J gene end by 4 bases; junction bases not matched to a gene: 5. CDR3 length: 15 amino acids. CDR3 bases: TGCGCCAGCAGCTTGGCCGGGACTAGTTCAGAGACCCAGTACTTC. It yields the protein CASSLAGTSSETQYF. Variable domain in full (rest from reference TRBV5-1 and TRBJ2-5): KAGVTQTPRYLIKTRGQQVTLSCSPISGHRSVSWYQQTPGQGLQFLFEYFSETQRNKGNFPGRFSGRQFSNSRSEMNVSTLELGDSALYLCASSLAGTSSETQYFGPGTRLLVL.

The chain links TRBV6-4 to TRBJ1-1, with D unclear. Per germline, CDR1 MRHNA and CDR2 SNTAGT. The CDR3 runs 14 residues. Trimming removed 6 bases from V and 1 base from J, with 12 bases in between. As DNA, the CDR3 is TGTGCCAGCAGAGCTCAGTTGGGGAACACTGAAGCTTTCTTT. The encoded protein is CASRAQLGNTEAFF.

This chain's CDR3 is CASRLGVHYEQYF. The CDR3 nucleotides read TGTGCCAGCAGACTTGGGGTCCACTACGAGCAGTACTTC. The chain carries TRBV28 and TRBJ2-7, with unresolved D. V lost 6 bases and J lost 3, with 12 bases in between. This CDR3 is built from 13 residues. In germline, CDR1 is MDHEN, CDR2 SYDVKM. Full variable domain (outside the CDR3, taken from reference TRBV28 and TRBJ2-7): DVKVTQSSRYLVKRTGEKVFLECVQDMDHENMFWYRQDPGLGLRLIYFSYDVKMKEKGDIPEGYSVSREKKERFSLILESASTNQTSMYLCASRLGVHYEQYFGPGTRLTVT.

This clone has only a few counts. J is TRBJ1-1 and V is TRBV28; D is ambiguous. Germline V CDR1 and CDR2: MDHEN, SYDVKM. Trimming pared 6 bases from V and 6 bases from J, leaving 14 bases between. This CDR3 has 13 amino acids. The chain's CDR3 is CASSEGYSAEAFF. The CDR3 nucleotides read TGTGCCAGCAGCGAAGGGTATTCGGCTGAAGCTTTCTTT.

The rearrangement uses TRBV28 and TRBJ1-1, with 8 bases that match TRBD1. CDR1 is MDHEN and CDR2 is SYDVKM in the germline V gene. The V and J ends lost 5 bases and 2 bases, in that order; junction bases with no gene match: 7. This CDR3 comprises 15 residues. The DNA for the CDR3 is TGTGCCAGCAGTACAGACGGACAGGGTAACACTGAAGCTTTCTTT. Protein product: CASSTDGQGNTEAFF.

The chain employs TRBV11-3 and TRBJ2-5; no clear D gene. The CDR3 is made up of 13 amino acids. The ends were cut back, 1 base at V and 2 bases at J, with 5 bases in the middle. Germline lookup yields CDR1 SGHNT and CDR2 YENEEA. The CDR3 bases are TGTGCCAGCAGCTTAGGGGGTCAAGAGACCCAGTACTTC. It yields the protein CASSLGGQETQYF.

This chain joins TRBV5-5 and TRBJ1-1; 8 bases are a match to TRBD1. Germline V CDR1 and CDR2: SGHKS, YYEKEE (reference sequence). V was pared by 2 bases and J by 0 bases, with 6 bases of the junction left unmatched. CDR3 length: 16 amino acids. This chain's CDR3 is CASSFATTGVNTEAFF. The CDR3, as DNA: TGTGCCAGCAGCTTCGCTACGACAGGGGTGAACACTGAAGCTTTCTTT.

The chain combines TRBV6-6 with TRBJ1-6, with 8 bases aligning to TRBD1. The ends lost 1 base at V and 7 bases at J; junction bases unmatched: 3. The CDR3 is made up of 15 amino acids. Germline V gives CDR1 MNHNY, CDR2 SVGAGI (reference sequence). CDR3 in amino acids: CASSYYTGGNSPLHF. CDR3 DNA sequence: TGTGCCAGCAGTTACTATACAGGGGGGAATTCACCCCTCCACTTT.

This clone showed up just once. This chain connects TRBV5-1 to TRBJ1-1, with no clear D. Between the trimmed V and J ends, which lost 2 bases and 2 bases, there was a span of 10 bases. This CDR3 is built from 14 residues. Germline V gene sequence: CDR1 SGHRS, CDR2 YFSETQ. CDR3 amino acids: CASSFLPDNTEAFF. The CDR3 DNA reads as TGCGCCAGCAGCTTTCTACCTGACAACACTGAAGCTTTCTTT.

The chain uses TRBV4-2 and TRBJ1-5; D not certain. The V end lost 1 base, the J end lost 2 bases, and 15 bases lay between the germline ends. Germline-derived CDR1 and CDR2 are LGHNA and YNFKEQ. This CDR3 region has 17 residues. Here the CDR3 DNA reads TGTGCCAGCAGCCAAGTGTCTGGCAACAGCGGCAATCAGCCCCAGCATTTT. Its protein is CASSQVSGNSGNQPQHF.

V and J are TRBV18 and TRBJ2-3, with D possibly matching TRBD1 (5 bases). V shed 3 bases and J shed 3 bases, with 7 bases lying between them. CDR1 and CDR2 from the germline V gene are KGHSH and LQKENI. The CDR3 is 13 residues long. CDR3 sequence (DNA): TGTGCCAGCTCACCCCACAGGACAGATACGCAGTATTTT. It encodes CASSPHRTDTQYF.

This CDR3 is CASSPPTGNQPQHF. The CDR3 DNA sequence: TGTGCCAGCAGTCCTCCAACAGGGAATCAGCCCCAGCATTTT. The chain carries TRBV28 and TRBJ1-5; D is possibly TRBD1 (6 bases). The CDR3 extends over 14 amino acids. V was cut by 5 bases and J by 4 bases, with 12 bases left in between. In germline, CDR1 is MDHEN, CDR2 SYDVKM. The whole variable domain, remainder taken from reference TRBV28 and TRBJ1-5, is DVKVTQSSRYLVKRTGEKVFLECVQDMDHENMFWYRQDPGLGLRLIYFSYDVKMKEKGDIPEGYSVSREKKERFSLILESASTNQTSMYLCASSPPTGNQPQHFGDGTRLSIL.

For the CDR3, the DNA is TGTGCCAGCGTCCGGGACAGTCCCTACGAGCAGTACTTC. Protein sequence: CASVRDSPYEQYF. The chain couples TRBV28 to TRBJ2-7; 7 bases match TRBD1. This CDR3 is 13 amino acids long. The germline V gene encodes CDR1 MDHEN and CDR2 SYDVKM. The trim removed 8 bases at V and 2 bases at J, leaving 6 bases unmatched.

CDR3 DNA: TGTGCCAGCAGTAGATCGGACAGGGGGATTTACGAGCAGTACTTC. This translates into CASSRSDRGIYEQYF. The rearrangement links TRBV6-6 to TRBJ2-7; 10 bases map to TRBD1. CDR3 length: 15 amino acids. Germline V gene data show CDR1 as MNHNY and CDR2 as SVGAGI (reference sequence). V was pared by 5 bases and J by 4 bases, with 8 bases of the junction left unmatched.

The chain uses TRBV7-2 and TRBJ2-1; the D is unclear. Germline CDR1 and CDR2: SGHTA and FQGNSA. The CDR3 is 12 amino acids. The V and J ends lost 1 base and 4 bases respectively, with 2 bases between them. CDR3 amino acids: CASSLDYNEQFF. CDR3 in DNA: TGTGCCAGCAGCTTAGATTACAATGAGCAGTTCTTC. The whole variable domain, remainder taken from reference TRBV7-2 and TRBJ2-1, is GAGVSQSPSNKVTEKGKDVELRCDPISGHTALYWYRQSLGQGLEFLIYFQGNSAPDKSGLPSDRFSAERTGGSVSTLTIQRTQQEDSAVYLCASSLDYNEQFFGPGTRLTVL.

The chain uses TRBV5-1 and TRBJ2-1, with 9 bases lining up with TRBD1. From germline, CDR1 is SGHRS and CDR2 YFSETQ. The CDR3 loop spans 17 amino acids. V dropped 2 bases and J dropped 6; count of bases not matched to a gene: 12. CDR3 amino acids: CASSFIQGAKGTNEQFF. The CDR3 bases are TGCGCCAGCAGCTTTATACAGGGGGCGAAGGGGACCAATGAGCAGTTCTTC.

The J gene is TRBJ1-2, the V gene TRBV30; possibly TRBD1 for D (5 bases). Trimming cost V 5 bases and J 4 bases, with 20 bases left between them. The CDR3 sequence is 15 residues long. The germline V gene has CDR1 GTSNPN and CDR2 SVGIG (reference sequence). The DNA for the CDR3 is TGTGCCTGGGGTACCGGGACCGTGTACCTCTATGGCTACACCTTC. Translation: CAWGTGTVYLYGYTF.

This clone was observed a single time. The rearrangement links TRBV14 to TRBJ2-3; D call uncertain. Looked up from germline, CDR1 is SGHDN and CDR2 is FVKESK. The CDR3 covers 12 residues. V dropped 1 base and J dropped 5 bases, with 4 bases sitting between them. CDR3 loop: CASSQVVDTQYF. CDR3 DNA sequence: TGTGCCAGCAGCCAAGTTGTAGATACGCAGTATTTT.

The V call is TRBV4-1, the J call TRBJ1-4; perhaps TRBD1 as D (6 bases). The CDR3 consists of 17 residues. Trimming took 4 bases from V and 4 from J, leaving 19 bases between them. Germline assignment: CDR1 MGHRA and CDR2 YSYEKL. This chain's CDR3 is CASSRKGTGSFNEKLFF. The CDR3 nucleotides are TGCGCCAGCAGCCGTAAGGGAACAGGGTCCTTTAATGAAAAACTGTTTTTT.